This T cell receptor beta chain was identified during a study of human T cells and chemical hapten exposure. Study-wide context: While the approximately 22-week study was under way, patients received diphenylcyclopropenone on the scalp every week. Study conclusions and caveats: Counts of TCRs expanded at PT1 correlated positively with patch test score.

Deletions cut 4 bases from V and 6 bases from J, with 9 bases between. The CDR3 consists of 13 residues. TCRdb reanalysed the RACE reads using MiXCR and keeps one entry per CDR3 protein. The data hold some 82,000 distinct CDR3 sequences, with around 6.7% observed a single time. This clonotype was counted many times. Its specificity is not known. Time point described: patch test 2, 6 weeks after DPC sensitization. The treatment was: therapeutic diphenylcyclopropenone sensitization with weekly scalp DPC. V gene TRBV12-3 or TRBV12-4 combines with J gene TRBJ2-2, with D possibly matching TRBD1 (5 bases). Sequencing was performed on whole blood, taken in connection with sensitization to the hapten diphenylcyclopropenone (DPC). This receptor was taken from a woman aged 30 to 39 with alopecia areata. Some clones in this sample may be carry-over from other donors' samples. The CDR3 sequence is CASSSREAGELFF. The DNA of the CDR3 is TGTGCCAGCAGTTCCAGGGAAGCCGGGGAGCTGTTTTTT.